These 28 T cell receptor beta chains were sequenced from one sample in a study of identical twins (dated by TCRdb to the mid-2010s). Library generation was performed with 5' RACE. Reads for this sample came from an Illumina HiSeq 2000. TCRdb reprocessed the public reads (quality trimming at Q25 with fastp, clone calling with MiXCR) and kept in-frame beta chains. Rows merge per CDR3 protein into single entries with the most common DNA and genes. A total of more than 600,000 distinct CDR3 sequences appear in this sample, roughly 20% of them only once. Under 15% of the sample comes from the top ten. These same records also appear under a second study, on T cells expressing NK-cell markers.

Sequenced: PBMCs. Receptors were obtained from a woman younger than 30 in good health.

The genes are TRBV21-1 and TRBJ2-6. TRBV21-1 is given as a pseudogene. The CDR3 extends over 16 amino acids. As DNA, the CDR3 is TGTGCCAGCAGCAGACCGCGGGACTCTGGGGCCAACGTCCTGACTTTC. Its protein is CASSRPRDSGANVLTF.

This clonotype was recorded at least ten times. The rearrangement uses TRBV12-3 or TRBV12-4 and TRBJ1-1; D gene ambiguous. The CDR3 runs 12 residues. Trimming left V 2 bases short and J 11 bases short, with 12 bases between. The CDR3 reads CASSLPTSQAFF. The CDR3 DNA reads TGTGCCAGCAGTTTACCGACTAGTCAGGCTTTCTTT.

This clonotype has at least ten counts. The CDR3 coding sequence is TGCAGCGTCAAATCAGGAGCGGGGGGGCCGGTGGAGCAGTACTTC. Its translation is CSVKSGAGGPVEQYF. The chain uses TRBV29-1 and TRBJ2-7; 10 positions agree with TRBD2. With 6 bases clipped from V and 7 bases from J, the junction kept 15 bases outside the gene matches. The CDR3 is 15 residues long. Germline V gives CDR1 SQVTM, CDR2 ANQGSEA.

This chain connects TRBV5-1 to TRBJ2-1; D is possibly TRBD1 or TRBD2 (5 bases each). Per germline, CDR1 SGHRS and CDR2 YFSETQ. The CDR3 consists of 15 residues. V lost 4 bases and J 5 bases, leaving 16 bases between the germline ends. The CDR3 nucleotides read TGCGCCAGCAGCCTGGAAGGGACGCTTAACAATGAGCAGTTCTTC. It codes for CASSLEGTLNNEQFF.

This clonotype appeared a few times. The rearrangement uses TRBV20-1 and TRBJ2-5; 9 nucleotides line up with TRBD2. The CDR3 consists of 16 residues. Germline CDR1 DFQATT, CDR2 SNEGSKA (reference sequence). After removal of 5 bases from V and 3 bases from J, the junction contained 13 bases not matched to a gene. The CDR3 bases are TGCAGTGCTCCTGGAGGGCGGGGGGGCCCGGAAGAGACCCAGTACTTC. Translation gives CSAPGGRGGPEETQYF.

CDR3 sequence (DNA): TGCGCCAGCAGCTTGGATACAGGGGGATTCACCGGGGAGCTGTTTTTT. This codes for CASSLDTGGFTGELFF. The chain carries TRBV5-1 and TRBJ2-2; TRBD1 matches at 8 bases. Trimming cost V 0 bases and J 4 bases; bases outside gene matches: 5. The CDR3 consists of 16 residues. Germline assignment: CDR1 SGHRS and CDR2 YFSETQ.

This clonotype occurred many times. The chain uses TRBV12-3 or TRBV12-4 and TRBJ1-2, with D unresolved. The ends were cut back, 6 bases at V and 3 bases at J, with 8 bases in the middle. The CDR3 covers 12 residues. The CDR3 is CASSQTDYGYTF. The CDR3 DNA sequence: TGTGCCAGCAGCCAGACGGACTATGGCTACACCTTC.

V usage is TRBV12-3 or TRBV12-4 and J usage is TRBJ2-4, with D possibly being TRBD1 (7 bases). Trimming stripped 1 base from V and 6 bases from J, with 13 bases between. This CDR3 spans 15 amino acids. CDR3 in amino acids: CASSLEGAEGNIQYF. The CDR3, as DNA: TGTGCCAGCAGTTTAGAGGGGGCGGAGGGAAACATTCAGTACTTC.

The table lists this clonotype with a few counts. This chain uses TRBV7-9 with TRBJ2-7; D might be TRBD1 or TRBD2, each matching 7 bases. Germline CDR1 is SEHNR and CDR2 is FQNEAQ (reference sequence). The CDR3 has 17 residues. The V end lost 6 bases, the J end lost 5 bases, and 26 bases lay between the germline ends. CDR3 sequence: CASRPKYSQGREDEQYF. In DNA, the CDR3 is TGTGCCAGCAGACCAAAATACTCACAGGGGAGGGAAGACGAGCAGTACTTC. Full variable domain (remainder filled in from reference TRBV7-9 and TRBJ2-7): DTGVSQNPRHKITKRGQNVTFRCDPISEHNRLYWYRQTLGQGPEFLTYFQNEAQLEKSRLLSDRFSAERPKGSFSTLEIQRTEQGDSAMYLCASRPKYSQGREDEQYFGPGTRLTVT.

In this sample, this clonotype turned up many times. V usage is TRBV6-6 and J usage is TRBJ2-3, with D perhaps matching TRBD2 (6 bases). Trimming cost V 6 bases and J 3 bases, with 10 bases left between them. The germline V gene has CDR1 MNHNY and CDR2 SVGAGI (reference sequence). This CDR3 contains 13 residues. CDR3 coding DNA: TGTGCCAGCAGCACTAGCCAGACAGATACGCAGTATTTT. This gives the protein CASSTSQTDTQYF.

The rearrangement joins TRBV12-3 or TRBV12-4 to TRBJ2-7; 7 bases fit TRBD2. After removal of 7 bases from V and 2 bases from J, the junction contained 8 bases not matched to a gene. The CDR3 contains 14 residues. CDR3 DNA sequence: TGTGCCAGCAACCCAGCGGGGACCGCCTACGAGCAGTACTTC. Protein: CASNPAGTAYEQYF.

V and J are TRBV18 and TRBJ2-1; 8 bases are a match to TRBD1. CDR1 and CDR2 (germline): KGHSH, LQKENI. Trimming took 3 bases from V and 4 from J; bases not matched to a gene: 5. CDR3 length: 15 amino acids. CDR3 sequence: CASSPTGVGYNEQFF. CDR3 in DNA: TGTGCCAGCTCACCGACAGGGGTAGGGTACAATGAGCAGTTCTTC.

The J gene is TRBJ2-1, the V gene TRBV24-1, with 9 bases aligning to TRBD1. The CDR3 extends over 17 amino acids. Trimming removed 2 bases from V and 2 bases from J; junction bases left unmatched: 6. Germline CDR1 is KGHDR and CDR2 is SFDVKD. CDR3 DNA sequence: TGTGCCACCAGTGATTCTACCGGGACAGGGCCCTACAATGAGCAGTTCTTC. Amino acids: CATSDSTGTGPYNEQFF.

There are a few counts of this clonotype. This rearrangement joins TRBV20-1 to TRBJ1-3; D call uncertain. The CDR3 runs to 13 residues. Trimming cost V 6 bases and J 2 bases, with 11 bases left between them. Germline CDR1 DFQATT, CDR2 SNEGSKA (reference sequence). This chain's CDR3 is CSAKRGTGNTIYF. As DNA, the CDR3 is TGCAGTGCAAAGCGGGGAACTGGAAACACCATATATTTT.

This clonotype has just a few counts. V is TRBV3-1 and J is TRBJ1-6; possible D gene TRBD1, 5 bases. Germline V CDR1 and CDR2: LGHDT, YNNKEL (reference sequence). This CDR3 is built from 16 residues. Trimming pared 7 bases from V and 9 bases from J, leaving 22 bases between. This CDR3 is CASTRGAGTESSPLHF. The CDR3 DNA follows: TGTGCCAGCACCCGAGGGGCAGGGACTGAGAGTTCACCCCTCCACTTT.

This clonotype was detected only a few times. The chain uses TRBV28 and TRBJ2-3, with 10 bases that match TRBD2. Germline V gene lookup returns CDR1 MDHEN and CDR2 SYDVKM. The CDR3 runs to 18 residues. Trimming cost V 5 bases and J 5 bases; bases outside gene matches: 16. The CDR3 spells CASSLHQSSGSGRDTQYF. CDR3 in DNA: TGTGCCAGCAGTCTGCACCAATCTAGCGGGAGTGGTAGAGATACGCAGTATTTT.

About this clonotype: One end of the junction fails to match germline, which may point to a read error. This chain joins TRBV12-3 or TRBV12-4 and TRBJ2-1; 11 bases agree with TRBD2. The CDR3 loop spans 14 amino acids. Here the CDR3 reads CASSTSGSIHEQFF. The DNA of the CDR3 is TGTGCGAGCAGTACTAGCGGGAGCATCCATGAGCAGTTCTTC.

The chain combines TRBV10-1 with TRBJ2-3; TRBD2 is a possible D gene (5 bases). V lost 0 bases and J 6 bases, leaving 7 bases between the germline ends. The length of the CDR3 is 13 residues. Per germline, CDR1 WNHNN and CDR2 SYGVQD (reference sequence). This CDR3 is CASSESIADTQYF. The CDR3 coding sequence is TGCGCCAGCAGTGAGTCGATAGCGGATACGCAGTATTTT.

CDR3 sequence (DNA): TGCAGCGCACCCGTAAGGGTTGGCACTGAAGCTTTCTTT. It yields the protein CSAPVRVGTEAFF. The chain uses TRBV29-1 and TRBJ1-1; D gene ambiguous. CDR1 is SQVTM, CDR2 ANQGSEA, per germline. Trimming removed 7 bases from V and 4 bases from J, with 16 bases in between. This CDR3 contains 13 residues. Supplemented by reference TRBV29-1 and TRBJ1-1, the full variable domain reads SAVISQKPSRDICQRGTSLTIQCQVDSQVTMMFWYRQQPGQSLTLIATANQGSEATYESGFVIDKFPISRPNLTFSTLTVSNMSPEDSSIYLCSAPVRVGTEAFFGQGTRLTVV.

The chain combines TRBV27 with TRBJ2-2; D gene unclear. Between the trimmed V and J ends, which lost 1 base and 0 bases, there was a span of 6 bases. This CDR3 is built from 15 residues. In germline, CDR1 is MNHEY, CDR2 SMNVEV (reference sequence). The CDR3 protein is CASSLFLSNTGELFF. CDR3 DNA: TGTGCCAGCAGTTTATTCCTTTCGAACACCGGGGAGCTGTTTTTT.

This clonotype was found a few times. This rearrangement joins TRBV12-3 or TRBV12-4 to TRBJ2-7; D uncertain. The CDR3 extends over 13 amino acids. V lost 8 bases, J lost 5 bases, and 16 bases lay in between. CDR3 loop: CASRSGWENEQYF. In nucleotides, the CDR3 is TGTGCCAGCCGCTCCGGGTGGGAAAACGAGCAGTACTTC.

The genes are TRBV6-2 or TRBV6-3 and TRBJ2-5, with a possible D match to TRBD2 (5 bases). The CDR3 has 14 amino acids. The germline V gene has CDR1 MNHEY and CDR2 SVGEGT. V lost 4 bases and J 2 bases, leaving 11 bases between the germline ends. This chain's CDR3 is CASSSSTSQETQYF. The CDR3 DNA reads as TGTGCCAGCAGTTCCTCAACTAGTCAAGAGACCCAGTACTTC.

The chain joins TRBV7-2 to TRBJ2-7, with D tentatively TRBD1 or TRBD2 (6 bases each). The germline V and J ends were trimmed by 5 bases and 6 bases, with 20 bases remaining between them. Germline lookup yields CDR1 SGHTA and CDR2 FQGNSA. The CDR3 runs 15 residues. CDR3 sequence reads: CASSVPGHRRGEQYF. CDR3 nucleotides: TGTGCCAGCAGCGTTCCGGGACATCGGAGGGGCGAGCAGTACTTC.

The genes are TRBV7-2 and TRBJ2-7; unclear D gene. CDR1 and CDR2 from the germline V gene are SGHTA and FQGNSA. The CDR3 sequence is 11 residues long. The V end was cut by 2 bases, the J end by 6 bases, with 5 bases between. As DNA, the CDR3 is TGTGCCAGCAGCTTAACCTTCGAGCAGTACTTC. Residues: CASSLTFEQYF.

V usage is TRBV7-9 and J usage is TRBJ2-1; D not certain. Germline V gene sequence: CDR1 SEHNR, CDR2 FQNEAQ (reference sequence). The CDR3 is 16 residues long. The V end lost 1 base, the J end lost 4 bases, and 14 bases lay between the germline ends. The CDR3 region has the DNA TGTGCCAGCAGCTTAGGACCGGCCAGATATTACAATGAGCAGTTCTTC. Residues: CASSLGPARYYNEQFF.

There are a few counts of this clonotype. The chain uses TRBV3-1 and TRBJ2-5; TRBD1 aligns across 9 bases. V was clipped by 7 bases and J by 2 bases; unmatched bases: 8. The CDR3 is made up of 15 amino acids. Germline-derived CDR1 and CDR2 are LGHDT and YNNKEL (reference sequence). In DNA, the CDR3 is TGTGCCAGCAACCCGGACAGGGGACGTCAAGAGACCCAGTACTTC. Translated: CASNPDRGRQETQYF.

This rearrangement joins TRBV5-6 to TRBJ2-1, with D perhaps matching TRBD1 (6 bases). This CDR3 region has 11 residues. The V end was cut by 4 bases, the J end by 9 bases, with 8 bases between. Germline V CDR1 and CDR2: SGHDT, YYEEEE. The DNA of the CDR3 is TGTGCCAGCAGCCGGGACACTGAGCAGTTCTTC. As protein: CASSRDTEQFF.

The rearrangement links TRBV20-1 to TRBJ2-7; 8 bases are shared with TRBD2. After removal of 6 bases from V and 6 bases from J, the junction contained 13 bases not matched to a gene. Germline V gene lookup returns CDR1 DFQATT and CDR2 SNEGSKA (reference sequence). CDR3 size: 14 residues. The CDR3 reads CSAAPGTSPAEQYF. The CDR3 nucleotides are TGCAGTGCCGCCCCCGGGACTAGTCCTGCCGAGCAGTACTTC.